This T cell receptor (beta chain) originates from a study of regulatory T cells in long-lasting Graves disease. Notes on the study in general: The study found TRBV28, TRBJ1-2 and TRBJ2-5 favored in persistent disease. Newly diagnosed patients shared 750 to 1,000 public clonotypes; persistent patients shared approximately 2,700.

Only a few counts were recorded for this clonotype. Its antigen is unidentified. Combining iRepertoire HTBI primers with Arm-PCR of CDR3 regions, the authors built TCR beta libraries. Each CDR3 protein gets one entry after TCRdb re-called the multiplex PCR reads with MiXCR. The repertoire holds 350,000 to 500,000 distinct CDR3 sequences, with 15% to 20% as singletons. The time point denotes: newly diagnosed GD, antithyroid drugs for less than 3 months. Construction of the TCR library relied on RNA isolated from PBMCs. This CDR3 has 12 residues. Germline V gene lookup returns CDR1 SGHTA and CDR2 FQGTGA. V lost 1 base to trimming and J lost 8 bases, with 8 bases between them. The same data also contributed to another study, on T cells in Graves' hyperthyroidism and ophthalmopathy. As that study records: Stable disease denoted Graves' hyperthyroidism without ophthalmopathy progression within 18 months.

The chain recombines TRBV7-3 with TRBJ1-2; D remains ambiguous. This TCR derives from a woman in her 30s with Graves disease. The input for sequencing was peripheral blood mononuclear cells (PBMCs), taken at new diagnosis, from a patient treated with antithyroid drugs. The CDR3 loop is CASSLRWIGYTF. As DNA, the CDR3 is TGTGCCAGCAGCTTAAGGTGGATCGGCTACACCTTC.